The 5 T cell receptor beta chains listed next were all sequenced from one sample in a study of shared clonotypes between healthy human individuals (dated by TCRdb to about 2020). Preparation of the library involved the immunoSEQ multiplex PCR assay. Here the immuneACCESS table is served through TCRdb, limited to in-frame sequences with V and J called. Missing clones are a known gap in these copies; in checked studies unresolved V genes cover under half, and the rest lacks a known reason. For this sample the table gives more than 1.2 million clones, of which approximately 98.5% were detected only once. 0.36% of the sample is taken by the ten largest. The source material was naive CD4+ T cells sorted from blood. The cell subset or site label, read with the paper, signifies: CD45RA+ positively selected. These receptors all stem from a man aged 30 to 39 in good health.

The rearrangement uses TRBV28 and TRBJ2-1, with a possible D match to TRBD2 (5 bases). The germline CDR1 and CDR2 sequences are MDHEN and SYDVKM. This CDR3 spans 16 amino acids. Trimming stripped 5 bases from V and 6 bases from J, with 20 bases between. The CDR3 here is CASSPRLRARGNEQFF. The CDR3 DNA follows: TGTGCCAGCAGTCCCCGATTGAGGGCCCGGGGCAATGAGCAGTTCTTC.

CDR3 amino acids: CASSVDGEVAKNIQYF. In DNA, the CDR3 is TGTGCCAGCAGCGTAGACGGGGAGGTGGCCAAAAACATTCAGTACTTC. V gene TRBV9 combines with J gene TRBJ2-4; the D gene is possibly TRBD2 (6 bases). V shed 0 bases and J shed 1 base, with 11 bases lying between them. Germline V gene data show CDR1 as SGDLS and CDR2 as YYNGEE. This CDR3 contains 16 residues.

The chain recombines TRBV7-2 with TRBJ1-3, with D unclear. V lost 4 bases and J lost 0, with 10 bases in between. The CDR3 runs to 15 residues. The germline gives CDR1 SGHTA, CDR2 FQGNSA. The CDR3 sequence: CASSSRVSSGNTIYF. In DNA form, the CDR3 reads TGTGCCAGCAGCTCAAGGGTGAGCTCTGGAAACACCATATATTTT. Full variable domain (outside the CDR3, taken from reference TRBV7-2 and TRBJ1-3): GAGVSQSPSNKVTEKGKDVELRCDPISGHTALYWYRQSLGQGLEFLIYFQGNSAPDKSGLPSDRFSAERTGGSVSTLTIQRTQQEDSAVYLCASSSRVSSGNTIYFGEGSWLTVV.

The chain has TRBV11-2 and TRBJ1-2; 10 bases align to TRBD1. Germline V lookup: CDR1 SGHAT, CDR2 FQNNGV. The CDR3 is 15 amino acids. With 5 bases clipped from V and 2 bases from J, the junction kept 5 bases outside the gene matches. The CDR3 nucleotides are TGTGCCAGCAGCCTACAGGGACAGGGGAACTATGGCTACACCTTC. Amino acids: CASSLQGQGNYGYTF.

V usage is TRBV9 and J usage is TRBJ2-7, with 7 nucleotides matching TRBD2. V gave up 4 bases and J gave up 6 bases; unmatched junction bases: 10. This CDR3 contains 14 residues. The germline V gene encodes CDR1 SGDLS and CDR2 YYNGEE. The CDR3 loop is CASSPEGGSAEQYF. The DNA for the CDR3 is TGTGCCAGCAGCCCCGAGGGCGGGAGCGCCGAGCAGTACTTC.